Listed below are T cell receptor beta chains from one sample, sequenced in a study of T cell responses to AZD1222 COVID-19 vaccine. Here immunoSEQ multiplex PCR was the method, and the copy in TCRdb shows in-frame clones only, minus some. Counted here are some 120,000 clones, around 92% occurring once; the ten biggest clones make up approximately 1%. The material was peripheral blood, obtained on day 0 of AZD1222 vaccination. These receptor sequences come from an adult in good health. Both conserved end residues are part of each CDR3. Each record gives: clone size, D gene, J gene, V gene, CDR3 protein, CDR3 DNA. D genes are given only for firm matches. Where a row states a size, it is once, few, many or the class of an expanded clone; other rows omit it.

- TRBD1 TRBJ1-1 TRBV7-9 CASSLVVPGTVTVAAFF TGTGCCAGCAGCTTAGTGGTACCCGGGACAGTAACCGTTGCGGCTTTCTTT
- - TRBJ1-6 TRBV2 CASSFGVSYNSPLHF TGTGCCAGCAGTTTTGGGGTCTCCTATAATTCACCCCTCCACTTT
- - TRBJ2-7 TRBV29-1 CSVVRQLSYEQYF TGCAGCGTTGTAAGACAGCTAAGTTACGAGCAGTACTTC
- TRBD1 TRBJ1-1 TRBV4-1 CASSQRTGVIMNTEAFF TGCGCCAGCAGCCAACGGACAGGCGTTATTATGAACACTGAAGCTTTCTTT
- - TRBJ1-5 TRBV7-9 CASSLGVEPQHF TGTGCCAGCAGCCTGGGCGTGGAGCCCCAGCATTTT
- - TRBJ1-5 TRBV2 CASSESVIDQPQHF TGTGCCAGCAGTGAGAGTGTAATCGATCAGCCCCAGCATTTT
- TRBD1 TRBJ2-2 TRBV2 CASRGQGASGELFF TGTGCCAGCAGGGGACAGGGGGCGTCCGGGGAGCTGTTTTTT
- - TRBJ2-2 TRBV19 CATRPRNTGELFF TGTGCCACCCGGCCCAGAAACACCGGGGAGCTGTTTTTT
- TRBD1 TRBJ1-4 TRBV5-1 CASSFTWTGINEKLFF TGCGCCAGCAGCTTTACGTGGACAGGCATAAATGAAAAACTGTTTTTT
- TRBD2 TRBJ2-7 TRBV6-5 CASTPFAGGLYEQYF TGTGCCAGCACCCCATTCGCGGGAGGTCTTTACGAGCAGTACTTC
- TRBD1 TRBJ2-7 TRBV28 CASRTTGTLYEQYF TGTGCCAGCAGAACGACAGGGACCCTTTACGAGCAGTACTTC
- TRBD1 TRBJ1-2 TRBV18 CASSPAQQGIYGYTF TGTGCCAGCTCACCAGCTCAACAGGGGATCTATGGCTACACCTTC
- TRBD1 TRBJ1-2 TRBV6-5 CASRNRGRDGYTF TGTGCCAGCAGGAACAGGGGGCGGGATGGCTACACCTTC
- TRBD1 TRBJ2-1 TRBV29-1 CSLTGQGGEFF TGCAGCCTTACCGGACAGGGTGGGGAGTTCTTC
- - TRBJ1-6 TRBV28 CASSRPGLTRGSPLHF TGTGCCAGCAGTCGTCCGGGACTAACACGGGGGTCACCCCTCCACTTT
once - TRBJ2-2 TRBV10-3 CAIGAEANTGELFF TGTGCCATCGGGGCGGAGGCGAACACCGGGGAGCTGTTTTTT
- - TRBJ1-5 TRBV19 CASSFKNGLNQPQHF TGTGCCAGTAGTTTCAAAAACGGACTCAATCAGCCCCAGCATTTT
- - TRBJ1-5 TRBV3-1/TRBV3-2 CASSQGDGLQPQHF TGTGCCAGCAGCCAAGGGGACGGCCTGCAGCCCCAGCATTTT
once TRBD2 TRBJ2-4 TRBV7-8 CASSPSAGVGIQYF TGTGCCAGCAGCCCATCCGCGGGAGTCGGAATTCAGTACTTC
- TRBD1 TRBJ1-2 TRBV6-5 CASTDGGQGAFGYTF TGTGCCAGCACCGACGGTGGACAGGGGGCGTTTGGCTACACCTTC
- TRBD1 TRBJ1-2 TRBV28 CASSLLGTGEPLYGYTF TGTGCCAGCAGTTTATTGGGGACAGGAGAGCCCCTCTATGGCTACACCTTC
- - TRBJ2-5 TRBV2 CASQRGSQETQYF TGTGCCAGCCAACGGGGATCCCAAGAGACCCAGTACTTC
- TRBD2 TRBJ2-1 TRBV5-1 CASSSVAGSYNEQFF TGCGCCAGCAGCTCCGTAGCGGGATCCTACAATGAGCAGTTCTTC
- - TRBJ1-1 TRBV12-3/TRBV12-4 CASSRQRNTEAFF TGTGCCAGCAGCCGACAGCGAAACACTGAAGCTTTCTTT
- - TRBJ2-1 TRBV29-1 CSAGIVLNEQFF TGCAGCGCTGGAATAGTGCTGAATGAGCAGTTCTTC
- TRBD2 TRBJ2-5 TRBV11-2 CASSLEAGVGGTQYF TGTGCCAGCAGCTTAGAAGCGGGGGTTGGTGGGACCCAGTACTTC
- TRBD1 TRBJ1-2 TRBV5-1 CASSLDRDGYTF TGCGCCAGCAGCCTGGACAGGGATGGCTACACCTTC
- - TRBJ2-7 TRBV1 CTSSPFGNSYEQYF TGCACCAGCAGCCCCTTTGGCAATTCCTACGAGCAGTACTTC
- TRBD1 TRBJ1-5 TRBV5-1 CASSHGQGENQPQHF TGCGCCAGCAGCCACGGACAGGGAGAGAATCAGCCCCAGCATTTT
- TRBD1 TRBJ1-2 TRBV9 CASSVEHRGYYYGYTF TGTGCCAGCAGCGTCGAACACAGGGGGTACTACTATGGCTACACCTTC
- - TRBJ1-4 TRBV5-1 CASSQQAGEKLFF TGCGCCAGCAGCCAACAAGCGGGGGAAAAACTGTTTTTT
- - TRBJ1-5 TRBV27 CASSFTGTAQPQHF TGTGCCAGCAGTTTTACTGGGACGGCTCAGCCCCAGCATTTT
- - TRBJ2-6 TRBV19 CASSIVEGTGANVLTF TGTGCCAGTAGTATAGTTGAGGGCACTGGGGCCAACGTCCTGACTTTC
- TRBD2 TRBJ2-3 TRBV30 CAWGRGTSGRAPKDTQYF TGTGCCTGGGGGAGAGGTACTAGCGGGAGGGCCCCTAAAGATACGCAGTATTTT
- - TRBJ2-1 TRBV20-1 CSASLVSYNEQFF TGCAGTGCTAGTTTGGTTAGCTACAATGAGCAGTTCTTC
once - TRBJ2-1 TRBV29-1 CSVEGPVGQLNEQFF TGCAGCGTTGAGGGCCCCGTGGGTCAACTCAATGAGCAGTTCTTC
- - TRBJ1-1 TRBV5-5 CASSLSVFAEAFF TGTGCCAGCAGCTTGTCGGTCTTTGCTGAAGCTTTCTTT
- - TRBJ2-1 TRBV4-1 CASKQVGSYNEQFF TGCGCCAGCAAACAGGTGGGATCCTACAATGAGCAGTTCTTC
- TRBD1 TRBJ2-2 TRBV27 CASSLLGTGAGELFF TGTGCCAGCAGTTTATTGGGGACAGGGGCCGGGGAGCTGTTTTTT
- - TRBJ2-7 TRBV6-6 CASSSIYEQYF TGTGCCAGCAGTTCAATATACGAGCAGTACTTC
- - TRBJ2-5 TRBV19 CASSMAGTEETQYF TGTGCCAGTAGTATGGCCGGGACCGAGGAGACCCAGTACTTC
- TRBD1 TRBJ2-6 TRBV19 CASSNRDRTYSGANVLTF TGTGCCAGTAGTAACCGGGACAGGACATACTCTGGGGCCAACGTCCTGACTTTC
- - TRBJ2-7 TRBV27 CASSFGDSSSYEQYF TGTGCCAGCAGTTTCGGGGACTCCAGCTCCTACGAGCAGTACTTC
- - TRBJ1-5 TRBV10-3 CAISESILALAQHF TGTGCCATCAGTGAGTCGATTCTGGCGCTAGCCCAGCATTTT
once - TRBJ1-1 TRBV5-1 CASILDTEAFF TGCGCCAGCATCTTAGACACTGAAGCTTTCTTT
- - TRBJ2-1 TRBV11-1 CASSDPRGAREQFF TGTGCCAGCAGCGACCCAAGGGGGGCACGGGAGCAGTTCTTC
- - TRBJ1-1 TRBV18 CASSPQANTEAFF TGTGCCAGCTCTCCACAAGCAAACACTGAAGCTTTCTTT
- - TRBJ2-3 TRBV5-1 CASSLSGVADTQYF TGCGCCAGCAGCTTGTCGGGGGTGGCAGATACGCAGTATTTT
- - TRBJ2-7 TRBV11-2 CASSYLISAYEQYF TGTGCCAGCAGCTACCTGATTAGCGCCTACGAGCAGTACTTC
- - TRBJ1-1 TRBV2 CASRMNTEAFF TGTGCCAGCCGGATGAACACTGAAGCTTTCTTT
- TRBD1 TRBJ2-1 TRBV5-8 CASSLHRDSWSSYNEQFF TGTGCCAGCAGCCTTCACCGGGACAGCTGGAGCTCCTACAATGAGCAGTTCTTC
- TRBD1 TRBJ1-4 TRBV5-4 CASSSGQGEKLFF TGTGCCAGCAGCTCGGGACAGGGCGAAAAACTGTTTTTT
- TRBD1 TRBJ2-6 TRBV10-3 CAISGPGQGSGANVLTF TGTGCCATCAGTGGGCCGGGACAGGGGTCTGGGGCCAACGTCCTGACTTTC
- - TRBJ1-2 TRBV7-3 CASSPPRDNRVRLVYGYTF TGTGCCAGCAGCCCGCCGCGGGATAACAGGGTTAGGTTGGTCTATGGCTACACCTTC
- TRBD2 TRBJ2-7 TRBV29-1 CSGATSGYEQYF TGCAGCGGGGCCACTAGCGGTTACGAGCAGTACTTC
- - TRBJ2-6 TRBV6-6 CASVKTQSGANVLTF TGTGCCAGCGTGAAGACCCAATCTGGGGCCAACGTCCTGACTTTC
- - TRBJ1-4 TRBV6-1 CASSEGWKINEKLFF TGTGCCAGCAGTGAAGGTTGGAAGATTAATGAAAAACTGTTTTTT